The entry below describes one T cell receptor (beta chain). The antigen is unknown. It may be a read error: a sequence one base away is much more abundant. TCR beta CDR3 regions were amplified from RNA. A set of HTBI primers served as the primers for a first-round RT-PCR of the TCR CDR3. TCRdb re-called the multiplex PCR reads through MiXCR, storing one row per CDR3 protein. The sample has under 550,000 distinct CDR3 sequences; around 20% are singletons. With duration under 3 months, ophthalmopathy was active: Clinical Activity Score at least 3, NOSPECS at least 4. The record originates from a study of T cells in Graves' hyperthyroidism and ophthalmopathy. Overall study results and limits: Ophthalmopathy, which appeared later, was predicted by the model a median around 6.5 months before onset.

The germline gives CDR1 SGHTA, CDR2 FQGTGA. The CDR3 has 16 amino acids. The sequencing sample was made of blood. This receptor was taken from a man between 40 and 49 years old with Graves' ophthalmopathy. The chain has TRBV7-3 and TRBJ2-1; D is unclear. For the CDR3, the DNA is TGTGCCAGCAGCTTTGGCAGGATCAGCTCCTACTATGAGCAGTTCTTC. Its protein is CASSFGRISSYYEQFF.